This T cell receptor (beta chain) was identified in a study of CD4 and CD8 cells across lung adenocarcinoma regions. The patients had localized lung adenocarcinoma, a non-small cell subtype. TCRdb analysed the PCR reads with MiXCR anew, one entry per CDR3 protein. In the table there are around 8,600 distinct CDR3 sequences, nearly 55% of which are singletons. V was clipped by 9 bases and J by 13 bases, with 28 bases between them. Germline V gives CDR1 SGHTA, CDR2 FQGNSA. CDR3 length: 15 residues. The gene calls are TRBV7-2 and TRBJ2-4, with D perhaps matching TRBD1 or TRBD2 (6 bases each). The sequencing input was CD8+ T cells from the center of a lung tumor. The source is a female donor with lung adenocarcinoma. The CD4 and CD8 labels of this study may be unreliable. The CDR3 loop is CARGLGGRRRETQYF. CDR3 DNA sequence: TGTGCCAGGGGCCTAGGGGGGCGGCGCCGAGAGACGCAGTACTTC.